The 5 T cell receptor beta chains below were found in one sample sequenced in a study of cytomegalovirus exposure and HLA in healthy donors. Primers included in the PCR were 60 Vbeta and 13 Jbeta primers. Clones were sequenced by immunoSEQ multiplex PCR, and TCRdb holds only the in-frame ones, with some missing. The sample shows 200,000 to 300,000 clones, approximately 81% of them seen only once. The sequenced sample consisted of PBMCs. The receptor set was obtained from a girl aged 2-10 years in good health and CMV-seronegative.

This clone was found once. The CDR3 spells CASSEWLAGVGETQYF. Here the CDR3 DNA reads TGTGCCAGCAGTGAATGGCTAGCGGGAGTTGGAGAGACCCAGTACTTC. The rearrangement links TRBV6-1 to TRBJ2-5; 10 nucleotides align to TRBD2. CDR3 length: 16 residues. Germline CDR1 and CDR2: MNHNS and SASEGT. Germline trimming cut 2 bases from V and 4 bases from J; bases unmatched to any gene: 7.

The gene calls are TRBV20-1 and TRBJ2-7; TRBD2 agrees at 7 bases. Germline V lookup: CDR1 DFQATT, CDR2 SNEGSKA (reference sequence). V lost 5 bases, J lost 6 bases, and 1 base stayed unmatched. This CDR3 spans 10 amino acids. CDR3 nucleotides: TGCAGTGCTGGGACTACCGAGCAGTACTTC. As protein: CSAGTTEQYF.

The chain has TRBV18 and TRBJ2-3, with 11 nucleotides matching TRBD2. Germline values: CDR1 KGHSH, CDR2 LQKENI. The CDR3 length is 15 residues. V trimming: 6 bases; J trimming: 4 bases; junction bases outside the gene matches: 6. The CDR3 region is CASSETSGVPDTQYF. The CDR3 region has the DNA TGTGCCAGCTCTGAGACTAGCGGGGTGCCAGATACGCAGTATTTT.

The rearrangement joins TRBV4-1 to TRBJ1-2; D unclear. From germline, CDR1 is MGHRA and CDR2 YSYEKL. The CDR3 runs 14 residues. The germline V and J ends were trimmed by 0 bases and 4 bases, with 9 bases remaining between them. CDR3 in amino acids: CASSQDWLLYGYTF. The DNA of the CDR3 is TGCGCCAGCAGCCAAGATTGGCTTCTCTATGGCTACACCTTC.

The chain combines TRBV6-5 with TRBJ1-5, with TRBD1 as a possible D gene (5 bases). The CDR3 covers 14 residues. Germline V CDR1 and CDR2: MNHEY, SVGAGI. V was shortened by 2 bases and J by 4 bases, with 9 bases between the two germline ends. The CDR3 sequence: CASSYAGPNQPQHF. In nucleotides, the CDR3 is TGTGCCAGCAGTTACGCAGGGCCGAATCAGCCCCAGCATTTT.